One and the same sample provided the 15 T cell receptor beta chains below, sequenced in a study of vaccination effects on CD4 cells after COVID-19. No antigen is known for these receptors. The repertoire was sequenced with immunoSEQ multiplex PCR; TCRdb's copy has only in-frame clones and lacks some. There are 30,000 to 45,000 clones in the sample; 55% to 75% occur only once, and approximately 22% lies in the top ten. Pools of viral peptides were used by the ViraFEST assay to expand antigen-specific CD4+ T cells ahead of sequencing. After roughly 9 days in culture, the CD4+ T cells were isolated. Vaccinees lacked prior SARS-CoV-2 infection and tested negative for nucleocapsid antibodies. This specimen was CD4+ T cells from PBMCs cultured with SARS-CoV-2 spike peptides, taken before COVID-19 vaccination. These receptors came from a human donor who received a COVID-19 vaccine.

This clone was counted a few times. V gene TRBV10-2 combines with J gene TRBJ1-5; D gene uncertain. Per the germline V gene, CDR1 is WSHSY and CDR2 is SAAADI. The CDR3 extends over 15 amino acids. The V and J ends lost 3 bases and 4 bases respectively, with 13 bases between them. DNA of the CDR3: TGCGCCAGCAGTGAAGGAGACGGCGGTAATCAGCCCCAGCATTTT. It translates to CASSEGDGGNQPQHF.

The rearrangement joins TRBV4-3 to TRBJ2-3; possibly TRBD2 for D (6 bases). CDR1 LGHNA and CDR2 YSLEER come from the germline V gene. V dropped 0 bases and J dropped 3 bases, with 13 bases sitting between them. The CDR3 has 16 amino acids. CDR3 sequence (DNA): TGCGCCAGCAGCCAAGATGGGGCAGGGAGGACAGATACGCAGTATTTT. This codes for CASSQDGAGRTDTQYF.

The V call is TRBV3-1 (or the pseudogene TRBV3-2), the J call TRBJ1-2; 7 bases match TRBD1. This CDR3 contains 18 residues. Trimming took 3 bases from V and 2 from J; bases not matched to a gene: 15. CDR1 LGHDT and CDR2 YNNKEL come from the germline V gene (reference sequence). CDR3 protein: CASSQIHSGTATNYGYTF. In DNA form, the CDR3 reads TGTGCCAGCAGCCAGATTCACTCCGGGACAGCGACAAACTATGGCTACACCTTC.

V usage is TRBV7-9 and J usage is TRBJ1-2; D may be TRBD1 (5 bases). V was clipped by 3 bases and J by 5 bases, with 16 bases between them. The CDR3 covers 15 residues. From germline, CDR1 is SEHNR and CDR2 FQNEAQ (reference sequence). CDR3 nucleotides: TGTGCCAGCAGCTTCACCGGGACGACCTATTATGGCTACACCTTC. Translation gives CASSFTGTTYYGYTF.

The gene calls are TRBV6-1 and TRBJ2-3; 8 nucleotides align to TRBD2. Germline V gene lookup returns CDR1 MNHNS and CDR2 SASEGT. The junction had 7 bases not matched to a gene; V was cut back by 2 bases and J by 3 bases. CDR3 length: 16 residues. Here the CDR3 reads CASSELSGGPTDTQYF. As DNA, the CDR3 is TGTGCCAGCAGTGAACTTTCGGGGGGGCCGACAGATACGCAGTATTTT.

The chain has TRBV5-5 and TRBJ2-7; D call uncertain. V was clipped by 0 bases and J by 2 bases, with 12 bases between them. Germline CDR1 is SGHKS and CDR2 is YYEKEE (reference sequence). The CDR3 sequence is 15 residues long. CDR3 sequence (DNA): TGTGCCAGCAGCTTGGCTGGTGTGCTGACCTACGAGCAGTACTTC. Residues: CASSLAGVLTYEQYF.

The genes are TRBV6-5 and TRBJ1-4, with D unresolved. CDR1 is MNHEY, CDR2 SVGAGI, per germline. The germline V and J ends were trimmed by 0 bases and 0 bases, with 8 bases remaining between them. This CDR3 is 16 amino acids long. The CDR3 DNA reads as TGTGCCAGCAGTTACTCGGGTCTGTCAACTAATGAAAAACTGTTTTTT. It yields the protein CASSYSGLSTNEKLFF.

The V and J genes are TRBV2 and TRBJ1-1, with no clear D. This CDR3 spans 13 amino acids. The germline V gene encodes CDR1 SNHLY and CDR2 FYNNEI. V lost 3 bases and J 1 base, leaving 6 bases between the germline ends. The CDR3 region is CASSDTGNTEAFF. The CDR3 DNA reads TGTGCCAGCAGTGATACGGGGAACACTGAAGCTTTCTTT.

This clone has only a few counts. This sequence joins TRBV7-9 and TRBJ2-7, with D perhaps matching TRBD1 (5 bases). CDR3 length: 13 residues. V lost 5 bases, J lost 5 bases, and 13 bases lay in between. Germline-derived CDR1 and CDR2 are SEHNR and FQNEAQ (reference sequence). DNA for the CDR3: TGTGCCAGCAGCCAGGGTTATGCCCACGAGCAGTACTTC. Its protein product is CASSQGYAHEQYF.

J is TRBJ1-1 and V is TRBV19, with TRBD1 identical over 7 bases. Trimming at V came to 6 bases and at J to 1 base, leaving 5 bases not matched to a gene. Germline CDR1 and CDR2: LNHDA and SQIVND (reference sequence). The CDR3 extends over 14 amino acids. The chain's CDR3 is CASRAGQRNTEAFF. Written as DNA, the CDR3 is TGTGCCAGTAGGGCGGGACAGCGGAACACTGAAGCTTTCTTT.

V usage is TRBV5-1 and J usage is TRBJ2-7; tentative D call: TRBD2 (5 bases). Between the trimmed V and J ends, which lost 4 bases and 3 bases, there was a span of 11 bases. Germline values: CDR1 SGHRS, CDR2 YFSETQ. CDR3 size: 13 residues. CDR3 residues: CASSPRTHYEQYF. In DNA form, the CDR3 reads TGCGCCAGCAGCCCCCGGACTCACTACGAGCAGTACTTC.

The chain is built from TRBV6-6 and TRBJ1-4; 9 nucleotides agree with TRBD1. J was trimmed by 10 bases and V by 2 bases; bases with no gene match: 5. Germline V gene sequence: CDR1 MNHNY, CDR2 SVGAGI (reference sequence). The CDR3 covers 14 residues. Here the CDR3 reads CASSYRDRDGKLFF. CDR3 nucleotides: TGTGCCAGCAGTTACCGGGACAGGGATGGAAAACTGTTTTTT.

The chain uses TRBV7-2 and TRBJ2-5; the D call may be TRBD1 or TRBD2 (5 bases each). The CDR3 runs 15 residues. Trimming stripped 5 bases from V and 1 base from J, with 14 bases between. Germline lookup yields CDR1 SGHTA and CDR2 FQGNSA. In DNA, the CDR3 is TGTGCCAGCAGCCCGGGGACGTTCGGCCAAGAGACCCAGTACTTC. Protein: CASSPGTFGQETQYF.

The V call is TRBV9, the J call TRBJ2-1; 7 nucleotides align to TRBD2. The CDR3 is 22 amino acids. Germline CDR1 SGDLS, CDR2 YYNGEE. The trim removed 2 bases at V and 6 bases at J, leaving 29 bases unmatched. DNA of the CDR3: TGTGCCAGCAGCGTCCCTCTTCCCCTCGCCGGGACTAACGAGATTTCCAGCAATGAGCAGTTCTTC. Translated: CASSVPLPLAGTNEISSNEQFF.

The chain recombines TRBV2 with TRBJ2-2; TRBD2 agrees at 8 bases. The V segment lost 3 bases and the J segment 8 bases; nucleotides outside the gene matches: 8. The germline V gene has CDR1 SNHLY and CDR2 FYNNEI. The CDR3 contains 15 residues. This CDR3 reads CASSDFGRGSGELFF. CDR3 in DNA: TGTGCCAGCAGTGATTTCGGGAGGGGGAGTGGGGAGCTGTTTTTT. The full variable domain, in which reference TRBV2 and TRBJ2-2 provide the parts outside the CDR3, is EPEVTQTPSHQVTQMGQEVILRCVPISNHLYFYWYRQILGQKVEFLVSFYNNEISEKSEIFDDQFSVERPDGSNFTLKIRSTKLEDSAMYFCASSDFGRGSGELFFGEGSRLTVL.